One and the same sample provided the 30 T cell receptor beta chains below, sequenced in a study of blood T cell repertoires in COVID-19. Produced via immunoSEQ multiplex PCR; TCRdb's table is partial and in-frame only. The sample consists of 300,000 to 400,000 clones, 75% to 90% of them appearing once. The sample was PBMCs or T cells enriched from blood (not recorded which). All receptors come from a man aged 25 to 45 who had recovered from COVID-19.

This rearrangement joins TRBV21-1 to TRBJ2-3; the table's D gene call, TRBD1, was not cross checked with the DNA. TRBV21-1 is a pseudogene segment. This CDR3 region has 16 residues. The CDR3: CEQGQGLKSNTDTQYF. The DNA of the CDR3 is TGTGAACAAGGACAGGGGCTCAAGTCCAACACAGATACGCAGTATTTT.

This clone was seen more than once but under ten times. Here the CDR3 reads CASSQTGGISGQPQHF. The DNA for the CDR3 is TGCGCCAGCAGTCAAACTGGGGGGATTTCGGGTCAGCCCCAGCATTTT. The rearrangement joins TRBV23-1 to TRBJ1-5, with a weak D call TRBD1 (5 bases). TRBV23-1 is classed as an ORF, of uncertain function. The germline V and J ends were trimmed by 2 bases and 6 bases, with 17 bases remaining between them. The CDR3 runs 16 residues.

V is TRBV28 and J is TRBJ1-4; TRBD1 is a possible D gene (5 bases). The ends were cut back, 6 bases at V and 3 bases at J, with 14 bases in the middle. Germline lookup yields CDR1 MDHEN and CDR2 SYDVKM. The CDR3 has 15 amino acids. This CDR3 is CASRNQGSANEKLFF. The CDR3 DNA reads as TGTGCCAGCAGGAATCAGGGATCCGCTAATGAAAAACTGTTTTTT.

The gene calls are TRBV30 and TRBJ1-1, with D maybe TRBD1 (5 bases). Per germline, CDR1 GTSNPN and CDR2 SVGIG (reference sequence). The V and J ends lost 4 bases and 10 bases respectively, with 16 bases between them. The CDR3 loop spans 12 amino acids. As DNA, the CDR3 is TGTGCCTGGACTGGATGGGGGGATCCAGCTTTCTTT. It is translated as CAWTGWGDPAFF.

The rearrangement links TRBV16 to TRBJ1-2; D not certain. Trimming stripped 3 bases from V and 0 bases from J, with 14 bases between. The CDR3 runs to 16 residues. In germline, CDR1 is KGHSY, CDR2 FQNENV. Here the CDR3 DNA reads TGTGCCAGCAGCCAGACATCGAGAAGATCTAACTATGGCTACACCTTC. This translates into CASSQTSRRSNYGYTF.

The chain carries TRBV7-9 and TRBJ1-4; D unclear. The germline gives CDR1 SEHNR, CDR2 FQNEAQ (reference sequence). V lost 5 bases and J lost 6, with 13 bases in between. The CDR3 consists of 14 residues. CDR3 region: CASSITVVDEKLFF. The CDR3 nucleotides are TGTGCCAGCAGCATAACCGTGGTAGATGAAAAACTGTTTTTT. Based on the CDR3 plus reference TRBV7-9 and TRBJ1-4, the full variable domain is DTGVSQNPRHKITKRGQNVTFRCDPISEHNRLYWYRQTLGQGPEFLTYFQNEAQLEKSRLLSDRFSAERPKGSFSTLEIQRTEQGDSAMYLCASSITVVDEKLFFGSGTQLSVL.

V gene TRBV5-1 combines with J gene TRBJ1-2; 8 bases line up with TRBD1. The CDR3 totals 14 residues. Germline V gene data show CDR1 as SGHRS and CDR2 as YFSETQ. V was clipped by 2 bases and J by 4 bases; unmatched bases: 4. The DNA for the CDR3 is TGCGCCAGCAGCTTCAAGGACAGGGCCTATGGCTACACCTTC. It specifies CASSFKDRAYGYTF. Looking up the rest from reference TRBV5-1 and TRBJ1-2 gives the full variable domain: KAGVTQTPRYLIKTRGQQVTLSCSPISGHRSVSWYQQTPGQGLQFLFEYFSETQRNKGNFPGRFSGRQFSNSRSEMNVSTLELGDSALYLCASSFKDRAYGYTFGSGTRLTVV.

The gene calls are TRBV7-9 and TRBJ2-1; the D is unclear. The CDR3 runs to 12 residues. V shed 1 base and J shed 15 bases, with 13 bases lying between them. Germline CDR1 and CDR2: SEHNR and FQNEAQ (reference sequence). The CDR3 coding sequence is TGTGCCAGCAGCTTAGTATGGTCAGATCCGTTCTTC. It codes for CASSLVWSDPFF.

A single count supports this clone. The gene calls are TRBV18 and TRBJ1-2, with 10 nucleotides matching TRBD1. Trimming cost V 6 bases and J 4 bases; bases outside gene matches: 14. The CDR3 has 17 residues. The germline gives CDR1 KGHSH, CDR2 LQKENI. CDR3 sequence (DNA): TGTGCCAGCTCTCGTTTTACCGGGACAGGGGACTCCTATGGCTACACCTTC. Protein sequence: CASSRFTGTGDSYGYTF.

CDR3 DNA: TGTGCCAGCAGCCCCGAGGGGGCCTATCTAAATGAGCAGTTCTTC. This codes for CASSPEGAYLNEQFF. The V and J genes are TRBV7-2 and TRBJ2-1; 7 nucleotides line up with TRBD1. After removal of 5 bases from V and 7 bases from J, the junction contained 11 bases not matched to a gene. This CDR3 has 15 amino acids. Germline assignment: CDR1 SGHTA and CDR2 FQGNSA.

CDR3 amino acids: CASSPLSAGRYGYTF. The CDR3, as DNA: TGTGCCAGCAGCCCTCTTTCGGCAGGGCGGTATGGCTACACCTTC. The rearrangement joins TRBV9 to TRBJ1-2; a weak D match, TRBD1 (5 bases). Trimming removed 4 bases at V and 5 bases at J, with 18 bases between. This CDR3 is 15 amino acids long. CDR1 is SGDLS, CDR2 YYNGEE, per germline.

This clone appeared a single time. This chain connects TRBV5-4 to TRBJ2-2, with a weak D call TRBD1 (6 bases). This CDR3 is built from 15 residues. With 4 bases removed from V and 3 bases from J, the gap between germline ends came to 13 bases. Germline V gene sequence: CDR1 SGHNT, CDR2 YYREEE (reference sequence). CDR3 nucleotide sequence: TGTGCCAGCAGCGTCGGGGACACTTACACCGGGGAGCTGTTTTTT. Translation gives CASSVGDTYTGELFF.

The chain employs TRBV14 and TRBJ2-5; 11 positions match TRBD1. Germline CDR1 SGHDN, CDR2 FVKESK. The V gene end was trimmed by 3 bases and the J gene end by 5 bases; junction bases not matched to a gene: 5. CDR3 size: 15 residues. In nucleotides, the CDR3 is TGTGCCAGCAGCCATACTAGGGACAGGGGGGAGACCCAGTACTTC. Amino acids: CASSHTRDRGETQYF. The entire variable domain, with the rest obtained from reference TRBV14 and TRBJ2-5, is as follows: EAGVTQFPSHSVIEKGQTVTLRCDPISGHDNLYWYRRVMGKEIKFLLHFVKESKQDESGMPNNRFLAERTGGTYSTLKVQPAELEDSGVYFCASSHTRDRGETQYFGPGTRLLVL.

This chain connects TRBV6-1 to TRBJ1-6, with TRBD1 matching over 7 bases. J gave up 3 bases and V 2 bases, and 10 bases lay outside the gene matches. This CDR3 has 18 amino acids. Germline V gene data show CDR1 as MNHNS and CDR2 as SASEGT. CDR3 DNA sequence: TGTGCCAGCAGTGAAATTCGTAAGGGGGCCGGCTATAATTCACCCCTCCACTTT. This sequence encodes CASSEIRKGAGYNSPLHF.

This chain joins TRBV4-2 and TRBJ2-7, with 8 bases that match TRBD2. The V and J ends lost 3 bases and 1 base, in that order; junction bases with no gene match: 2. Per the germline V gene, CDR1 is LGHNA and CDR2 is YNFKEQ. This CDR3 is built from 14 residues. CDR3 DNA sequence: TGTGCCAGCAGCCATAGCGGGGCTTCCTACGAGCAGTACTTC. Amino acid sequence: CASSHSGASYEQYF.

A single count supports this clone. CDR3 coding DNA: TGTGCCAGCAGTGAAATTCACAGGGCAGGCGAGCAGTACTTC. Translated: CASSEIHRAGEQYF. The rearrangement links TRBV2 to TRBJ2-7; D might be TRBD1 (6 bases). The CDR3 covers 14 residues. Germline assignment: CDR1 SNHLY and CDR2 FYNNEI. The V and J ends lost 2 bases and 6 bases respectively, with 14 bases between them.

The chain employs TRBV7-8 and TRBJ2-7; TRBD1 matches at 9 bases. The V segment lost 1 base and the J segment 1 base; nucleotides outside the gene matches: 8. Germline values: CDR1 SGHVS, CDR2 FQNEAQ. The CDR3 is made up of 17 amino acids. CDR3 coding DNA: TGTGCCAGCAGCTTAGTACACGGGACAGGGAGTTCCTACGAGCAGTACTTC. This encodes CASSLVHGTGSSYEQYF.

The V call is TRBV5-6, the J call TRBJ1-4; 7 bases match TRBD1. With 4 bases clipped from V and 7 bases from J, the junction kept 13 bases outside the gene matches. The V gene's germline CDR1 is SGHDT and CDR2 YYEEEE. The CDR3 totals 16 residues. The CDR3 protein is CASSESPGQWVEKLFF. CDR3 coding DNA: TGTGCCAGCAGCGAGAGCCCGGGACAGTGGGTTGAAAAACTGTTTTTT. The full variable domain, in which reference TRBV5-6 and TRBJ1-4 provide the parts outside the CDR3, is DAGVTQSPTHLIKTRGQQVTLRCSPKSGHDTVSWYQQALGQGPQFIFQYYEEEERQRGNFPDRFSGHQFPNYSSELNVNALLLGDSALYLCASSESPGQWVEKLFFGSGTQLSVL.

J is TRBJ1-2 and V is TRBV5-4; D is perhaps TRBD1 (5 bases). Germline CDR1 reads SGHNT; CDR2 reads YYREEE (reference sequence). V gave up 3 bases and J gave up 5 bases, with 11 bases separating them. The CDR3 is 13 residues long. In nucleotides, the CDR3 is TGTGCCAGCAGCTCAGGGTTGGGATATGGCTACACCTTC. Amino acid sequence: CASSSGLGYGYTF.

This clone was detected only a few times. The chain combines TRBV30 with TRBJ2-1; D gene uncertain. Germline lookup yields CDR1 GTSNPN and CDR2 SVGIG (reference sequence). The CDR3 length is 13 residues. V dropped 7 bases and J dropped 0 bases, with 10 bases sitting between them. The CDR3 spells CAFTDNSYNEQFF. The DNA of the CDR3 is TGTGCCTTTACAGACAACTCCTACAATGAGCAGTTCTTC. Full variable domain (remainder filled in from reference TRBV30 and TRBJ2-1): SQTIHQWPATLVQPVGSPLSLECTVEGTSNPNLYWYRQAAGRGLQLLFYSVGIGQISSEVPQNLSASRPQDRQFILSSKKLLLSDSGFYLCAFTDNSYNEQFFGPGTRLTVL.

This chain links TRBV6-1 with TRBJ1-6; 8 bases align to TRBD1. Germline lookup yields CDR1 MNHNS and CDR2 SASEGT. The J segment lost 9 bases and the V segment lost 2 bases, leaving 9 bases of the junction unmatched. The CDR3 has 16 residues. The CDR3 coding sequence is TGTGCCAGCAGTGAATTGAAGGACAGGGTCCGTTCACCCCTCCACTTT. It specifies CASSELKDRVRSPLHF.

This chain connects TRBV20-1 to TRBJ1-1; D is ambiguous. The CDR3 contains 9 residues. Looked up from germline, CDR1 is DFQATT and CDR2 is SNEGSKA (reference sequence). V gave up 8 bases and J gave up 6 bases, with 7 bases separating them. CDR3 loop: CSREAEAFF. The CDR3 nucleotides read TGCAGTAGGGAGGCTGAAGCTTTCTTT.

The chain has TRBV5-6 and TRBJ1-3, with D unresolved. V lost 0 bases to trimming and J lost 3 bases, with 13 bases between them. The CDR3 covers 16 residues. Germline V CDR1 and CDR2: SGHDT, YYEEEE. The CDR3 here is CASSLARHRFGNTIYF. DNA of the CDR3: TGTGCCAGCAGCTTGGCCAGACATAGATTTGGAAACACCATATATTTT.

This CDR3 reads CASSLGTGGAYGYTF. In DNA form, the CDR3 reads TGCGCCAGCAGCTTGGGGACAGGGGGCGCCTATGGCTACACCTTC. J is TRBJ1-2 and V is TRBV5-1; 11 bases fit TRBD1. The CDR3 sequence is 15 residues long. Germline V lookup: CDR1 SGHRS, CDR2 YFSETQ. V dropped 0 bases and J dropped 4; count of bases not matched to a gene: 2.

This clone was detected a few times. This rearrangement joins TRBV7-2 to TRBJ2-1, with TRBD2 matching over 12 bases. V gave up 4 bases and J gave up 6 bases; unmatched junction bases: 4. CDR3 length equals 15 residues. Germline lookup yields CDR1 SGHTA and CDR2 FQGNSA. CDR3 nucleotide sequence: TGTGCCAGCAGCTCCTCTAGCGGGGGGGCCAATGAGCAGTTCTTC. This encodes CASSSSSGGANEQFF.

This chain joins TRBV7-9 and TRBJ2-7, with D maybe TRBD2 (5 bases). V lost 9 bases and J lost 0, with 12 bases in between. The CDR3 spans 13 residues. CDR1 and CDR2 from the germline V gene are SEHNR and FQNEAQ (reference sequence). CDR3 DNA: TGTGCCAGTGTATGGGAGAACTCCTACGAGCAGTACTTC. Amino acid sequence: CASVWENSYEQYF.

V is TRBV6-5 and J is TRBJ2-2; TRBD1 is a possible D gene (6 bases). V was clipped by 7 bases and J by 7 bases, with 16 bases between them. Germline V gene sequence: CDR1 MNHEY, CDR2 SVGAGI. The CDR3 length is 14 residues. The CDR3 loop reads CASIPGQRVGELFF. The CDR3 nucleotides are TGTGCCAGCATCCCCGGACAGCGTGTCGGGGAGCTGTTTTTT.

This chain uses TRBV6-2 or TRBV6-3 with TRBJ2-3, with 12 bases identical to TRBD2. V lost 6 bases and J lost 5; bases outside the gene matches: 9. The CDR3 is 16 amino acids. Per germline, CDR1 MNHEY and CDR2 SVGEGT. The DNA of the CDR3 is TGTGCCAGCAGCAAGACTAGCGGGGGAGGTGGAGATACGCAGTATTTT. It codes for CASSKTSGGGGDTQYF.

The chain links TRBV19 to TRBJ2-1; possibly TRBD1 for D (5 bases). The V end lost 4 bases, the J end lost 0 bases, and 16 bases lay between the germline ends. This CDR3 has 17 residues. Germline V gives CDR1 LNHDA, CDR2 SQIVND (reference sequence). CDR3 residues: CASSNDLDTDSYNEQFF. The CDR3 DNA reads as TGTGCCAGTAGTAACGACTTGGACACCGACTCCTACAATGAGCAGTTCTTC.

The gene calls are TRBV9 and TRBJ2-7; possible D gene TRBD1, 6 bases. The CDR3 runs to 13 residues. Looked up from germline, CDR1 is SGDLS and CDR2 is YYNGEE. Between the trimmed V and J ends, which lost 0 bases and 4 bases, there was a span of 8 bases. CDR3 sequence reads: CASSVAGVYEQYF. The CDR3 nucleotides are TGTGCCAGCAGCGTAGCAGGGGTATACGAGCAGTACTTC.